These T cell receptor beta chains were read from a single sample in a study of cytomegalovirus exposure and HLA in healthy donors. Produced via immunoSEQ multiplex PCR; TCRdb's table is partial and in-frame only. The sample has 130,000 or so clones, roughly 78% seen once. Sequenced sample: PBMCs. The source is a man aged 30 to 45 in good health and CMV-seronegative. CDR3s include the opening cysteine and the closing phenylalanine or tryptophan. D genes are given only for firm matches. Clone size is given for some rows only: seen once, a few or many times, or a class if the clone is expanded.

cdr3_length	j_call	v_call	d_call	clone_size	cdr3_nt	cdr3_aa
11	TRBJ1-1	TRBV5-6	.	.	TGTGCCAGCAGCTTGCGGACTGAAGCTTTCTTT	CASSLRTEAFF
16	TRBJ2-7	TRBV27	.	.	TGTGCCAGCAGTTCCGGGCAGGGTATTGCGGCGTACGAGCAGTACTTC	CASSSGQGIAAYEQYF
14	TRBJ1-1	TRBV5-1	.	.	TGCGCCAGCAGCTCGCGGACAGATACAGGTGAAGCTTTCTTT	CASSSRTDTGEAFF
12	TRBJ2-7	TRBV28	.	.	TGTGCCAGCAGTTCCCCTTCCTACGAGCAGTACTTC	CASSSPSYEQYF
15	TRBJ2-2	TRBV5-1	.	.	TGCGCCAGCAGCCCAAGGCTAGGGAACACCGGGGAGCTGTTTTTT	CASSPRLGNTGELFF
14	TRBJ1-5	TRBV6-6	.	.	TGTGCCAGCAGACTGACGGAGGGGAATCAGCCCCAGCATTTT	CASRLTEGNQPQHF
13	TRBJ1-3	TRBV6-5	.	.	TGTGCCAGCACCAAGGGGTACGGAAACACCATATATTTT	CASTKGYGNTIYF
15	TRBJ2-7	TRBV7-6	.	once	TGTGCCAGCAGCCGTACCGCCGACAGTAAGTACGAGCAGTACTTC	CASSRTADSKYEQYF
15	TRBJ2-1	TRBV5-6	.	few	TGTGCCGGGAGCGAAGGGCCGAGCTCCTACAATGAGCAGTTCTTC	CAGSEGPSSYNEQFF
15	TRBJ1-2	TRBV2	.	.	TGTGCCAGCAGTGAATGGGCCAGCCTGGACTATGGCTACACCTTC	CASSEWASLDYGYTF
16	TRBJ2-5	TRBV16	.	once	TGTGCCAGCAGCCAATCGGGGGCCCTAAACCAAGAGACCCAGTACTTC	CASSQSGALNQETQYF
15	TRBJ2-7	TRBV2	TRBD2	.	TGTGCCAGCAGTGTTGGGCTAGCGGGCCCCTACGAGCAGTACTTC	CASSVGLAGPYEQYF
14	TRBJ2-5	TRBV29-1	TRBD2	.	TGCAGCGTTGACAGTACGGCGGGGGGAGAGACCCAGTACTTC	CSVDSTAGGETQYF
13	TRBJ2-2	TRBV6-4	.	.	TGTGCCAGCACTACCATAAGAACCGGGGAGCTGTTTTTT	CASTTIRTGELFF
13	TRBJ2-2	TRBV19	.	.	TGTGCCAGTAGTGTCCTTATCACCGGGGAGCTGTTTTTT	CASSVLITGELFF
16	TRBJ2-5	TRBV9	TRBD2	.	TGTGCCAGCAGCGTAGTCGCTAGCGGGAAGGGAGAGACCCAGTACTTC	CASSVVASGKGETQYF
14	TRBJ2-1	TRBV7-9	.	once	TGTGCCAGCAGCTTAGAGATTTCCACCATCCAACTGTTCTTC	CASSLEISTIQLFF
15	TRBJ2-7	TRBV7-6	TRBD1	once	TGTGCCAGCAGTTCAGACAGGGCCGCAGGTGGCGAGCAGTACTTC	CASSSDRAAGGEQYF
14	TRBJ1-1	TRBV5-1	.	once	TGCGCCAGCAGCCCCCAGGGTTTGAACACTGAAGCTTTCTTT	CASSPQGLNTEAFF
15	TRBJ1-5	TRBV2	.	.	TGTGCCAGCAGGAGGACAGAGAATAGCAATCAGCCCCAGCATTTT	CASRRTENSNQPQHF
18	TRBJ1-3	TRBV28	TRBD1	.	TGTGCCAGCAGTGGATATGCCGGGACAGGGGTATCTGGAAACACCATATATTTT	CASSGYAGTGVSGNTIYF
14	TRBJ1-1	TRBV5-1	.	.	TGCGCCAGCAGCTTGGAAGGGGCTTCCACTGAAGCTTTCTTT	CASSLEGASTEAFF
15	TRBJ1-2	TRBV7-2	.	.	TGTGCCAGCAGCCCCTTGGGGGGGGGCGACTATGGCTACACCTTC	CASSPLGGGDYGYTF
20	TRBJ2-1	TRBV4-2	TRBD1	.	TGTGCCAGCAGCCAGACCCCGGGACAGGGCGTATTTCGCTCCTACAATGAGCAGTTCTTC	CASSQTPGQGVFRSYNEQFF
15	TRBJ1-1	TRBV28	TRBD1	.	TGTGCCAGCAGCCTTTTTCCGGGACAGAGGACTGAAGCTTTCTTT	CASSLFPGQRTEAFF
16	TRBJ2-3	TRBV5-4	TRBD2	.	TGTGCCAGCAGCTTGAACTCCGGGACTAGGGTAGATACGCAGTATTTT	CASSLNSGTRVDTQYF
15	TRBJ2-3	TRBV5-1	TRBD1	.	TGCGCCAGCGCCGTACAGGGGGTTAGCACAGATACGCAGTATTTT	CASAVQGVSTDTQYF
15	TRBJ1-4	TRBV5-1	TRBD1	few	TGCGCCAGCAGCTTGGCCGGGACAGGCGATGAAAAACTGTTTTTT	CASSLAGTGDEKLFF
14	TRBJ2-5	TRBV4-2	.	.	TGTGCCAGCAGCCAAGTGGGAGAGCTAGAGACCCAGTACTTC	CASSQVGELETQYF
13	TRBJ1-2	TRBV6-1	.	.	TGTGCCAGCAGGGGCGGGGGCAACTATGGCTACACCTTC	CASRGGGNYGYTF
14	TRBJ1-1	TRBV10-3	TRBD1	.	TGTGCCATCAGAGGGACAGGGGGAAACACTGAAGCTTTCTTT	CAIRGTGGNTEAFF
14	TRBJ2-3	TRBV12-5	.	.	TGTGCTAGTGCCCTTACAGGTTTGCGAAATACGCAGTATTTT	CASALTGLRNTQYF
13	TRBJ2-5	TRBV6-6	.	.	TGTGCCAGCACCCCGGCCGGGGGAGAGACCCAGTACTTC	CASTPAGGETQYF
16	TRBJ2-3	TRBV5-1	.	.	TGCGCCAGCAGCTCTGAGCGCAGGGCCTTTGGAGATACGCAGTATTTT	CASSSERRAFGDTQYF